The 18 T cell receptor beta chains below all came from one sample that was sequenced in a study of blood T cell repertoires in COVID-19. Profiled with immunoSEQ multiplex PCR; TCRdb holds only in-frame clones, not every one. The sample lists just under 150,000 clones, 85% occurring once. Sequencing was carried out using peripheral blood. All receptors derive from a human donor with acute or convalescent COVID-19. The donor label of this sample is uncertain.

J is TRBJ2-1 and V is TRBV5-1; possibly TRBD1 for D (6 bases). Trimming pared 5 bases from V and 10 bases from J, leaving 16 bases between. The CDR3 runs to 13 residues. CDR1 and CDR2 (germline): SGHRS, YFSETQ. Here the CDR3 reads CASRMGDGGEQFF. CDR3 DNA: TGCGCCAGCAGGATGGGAGATGGGGGCGAGCAGTTCTTC. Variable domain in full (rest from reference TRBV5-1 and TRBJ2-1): KAGVTQTPRYLIKTRGQQVTLSCSPISGHRSVSWYQQTPGQGLQFLFEYFSETQRNKGNFPGRFSGRQFSNSRSEMNVSTLELGDSALYLCASRMGDGGEQFFGPGTRLTVL.

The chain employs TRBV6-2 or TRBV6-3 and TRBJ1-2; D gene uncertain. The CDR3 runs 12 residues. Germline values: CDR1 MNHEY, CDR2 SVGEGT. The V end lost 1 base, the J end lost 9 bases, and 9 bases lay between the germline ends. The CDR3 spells CASSYYAASYTF. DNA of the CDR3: TGTGCCAGCAGTTACTACGCCGCTAGCTACACCTTC.

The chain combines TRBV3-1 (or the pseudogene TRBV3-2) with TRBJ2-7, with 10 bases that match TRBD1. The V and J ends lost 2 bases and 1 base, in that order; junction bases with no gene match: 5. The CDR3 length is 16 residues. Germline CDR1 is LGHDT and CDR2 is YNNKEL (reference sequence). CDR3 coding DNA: TGTGCCAGCAGCCAAAGGGGGGGACAGGGGTCCTACGAGCAGTACTTC. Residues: CASSQRGGQGSYEQYF.

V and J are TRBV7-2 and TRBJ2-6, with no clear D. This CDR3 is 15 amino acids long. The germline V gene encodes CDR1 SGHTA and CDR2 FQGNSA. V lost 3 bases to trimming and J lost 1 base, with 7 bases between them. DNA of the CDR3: TGTGCCAGCAGCTTTGCCAGGTCTGGGGCCAACGTCCTGACTTTC. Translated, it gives CASSFARSGANVLTF. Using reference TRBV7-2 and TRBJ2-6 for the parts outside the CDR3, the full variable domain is GAGVSQSPSNKVTEKGKDVELRCDPISGHTALYWYRQSLGQGLEFLIYFQGNSAPDKSGLPSDRFSAERTGGSVSTLTIQRTQQEDSAVYLCASSFARSGANVLTFGAGSRLTVL.

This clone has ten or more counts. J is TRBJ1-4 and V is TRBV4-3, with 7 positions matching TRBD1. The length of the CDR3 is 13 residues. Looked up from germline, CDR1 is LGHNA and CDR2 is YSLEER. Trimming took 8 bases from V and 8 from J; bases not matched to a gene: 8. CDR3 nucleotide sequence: TGCGCCAGCGGAAACAGGGGTTGGGAAAAACTGTTTTTT. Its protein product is CASGNRGWEKLFF.

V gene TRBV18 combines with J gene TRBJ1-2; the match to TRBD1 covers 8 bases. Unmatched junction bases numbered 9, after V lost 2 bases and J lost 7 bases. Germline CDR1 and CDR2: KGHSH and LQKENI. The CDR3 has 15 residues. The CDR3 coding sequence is TGTGCCAGCTCACCAGGGGCAGGGGGCGCTTCTGGCTACACCTTC. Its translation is CASSPGAGGASGYTF.

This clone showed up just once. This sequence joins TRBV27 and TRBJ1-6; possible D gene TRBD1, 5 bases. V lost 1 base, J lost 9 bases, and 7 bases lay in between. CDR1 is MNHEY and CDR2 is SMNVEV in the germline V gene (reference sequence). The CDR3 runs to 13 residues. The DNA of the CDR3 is TGTGCCAGCAGTTTATGGAGGGGTTCACCCCTCCACTTT. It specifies CASSLWRGSPLHF.

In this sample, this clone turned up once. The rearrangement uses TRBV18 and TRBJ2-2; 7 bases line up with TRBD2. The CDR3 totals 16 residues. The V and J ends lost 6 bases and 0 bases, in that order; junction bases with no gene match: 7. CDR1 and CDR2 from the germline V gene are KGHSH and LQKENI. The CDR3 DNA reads TGTGCCAGCTCCCCGTTAGCGGGTACGAACACCGGGGAGCTGTTTTTT. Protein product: CASSPLAGTNTGELFF.

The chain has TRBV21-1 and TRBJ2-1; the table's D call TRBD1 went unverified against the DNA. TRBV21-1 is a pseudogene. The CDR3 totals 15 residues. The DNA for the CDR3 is TGTGCCAGCAGCAAGCCGGACAGGGGCTACAATGAGCAGTTCTTC. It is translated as CASSKPDRGYNEQFF.

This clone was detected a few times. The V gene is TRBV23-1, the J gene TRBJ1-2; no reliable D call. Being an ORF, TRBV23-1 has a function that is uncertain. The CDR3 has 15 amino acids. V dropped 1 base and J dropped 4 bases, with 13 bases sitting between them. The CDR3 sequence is CASSQWAGETYGYTF. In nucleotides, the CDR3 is TGCGCCAGCAGTCAATGGGCCGGGGAGACCTATGGCTACACCTTC.

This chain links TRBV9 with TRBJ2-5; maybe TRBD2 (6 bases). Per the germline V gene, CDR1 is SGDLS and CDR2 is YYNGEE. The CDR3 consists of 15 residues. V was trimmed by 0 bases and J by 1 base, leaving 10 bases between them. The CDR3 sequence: CASSVVKGGQETQYF. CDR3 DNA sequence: TGTGCCAGCAGCGTAGTTAAGGGAGGCCAAGAGACCCAGTACTTC.

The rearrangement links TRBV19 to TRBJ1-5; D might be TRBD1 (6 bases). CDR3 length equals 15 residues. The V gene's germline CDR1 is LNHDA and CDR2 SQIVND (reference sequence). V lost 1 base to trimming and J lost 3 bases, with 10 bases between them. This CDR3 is CASSIAQGNNQPQHF. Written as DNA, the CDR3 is TGTGCCAGTAGTATAGCCCAGGGGAACAATCAGCCCCAGCATTTT.

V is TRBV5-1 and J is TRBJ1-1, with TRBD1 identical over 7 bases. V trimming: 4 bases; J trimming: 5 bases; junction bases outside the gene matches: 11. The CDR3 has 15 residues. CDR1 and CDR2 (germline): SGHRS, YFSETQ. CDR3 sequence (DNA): TGCGCCAGCAGCAGGACAGGCCAGCGTGAAACTGAAGCTTTCTTT. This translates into CASSRTGQRETEAFF.

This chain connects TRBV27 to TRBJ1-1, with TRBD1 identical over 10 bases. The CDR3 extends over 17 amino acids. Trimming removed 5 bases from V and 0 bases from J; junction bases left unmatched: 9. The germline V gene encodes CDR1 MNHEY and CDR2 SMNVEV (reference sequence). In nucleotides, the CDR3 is TGTGCCAGCAGTCTTAACGGACAGGGGGGGATGAACACTGAAGCTTTCTTT. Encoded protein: CASSLNGQGGMNTEAFF.

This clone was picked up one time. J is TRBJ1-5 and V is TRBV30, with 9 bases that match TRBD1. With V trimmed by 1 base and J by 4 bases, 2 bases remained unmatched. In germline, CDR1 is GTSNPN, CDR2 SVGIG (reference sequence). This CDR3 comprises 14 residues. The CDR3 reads CAWSGDRANQPQHF. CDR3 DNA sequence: TGTGCCTGGAGTGGGGACAGGGCGAATCAGCCCCAGCATTTT. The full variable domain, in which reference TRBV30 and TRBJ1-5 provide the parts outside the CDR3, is SQTIHQWPATLVQPVGSPLSLECTVEGTSNPNLYWYRQAAGRGLQLLFYSVGIGQISSEVPQNLSASRPQDRQFILSSKKLLLSDSGFYLCAWSGDRANQPQHFGDGTRLSIL.

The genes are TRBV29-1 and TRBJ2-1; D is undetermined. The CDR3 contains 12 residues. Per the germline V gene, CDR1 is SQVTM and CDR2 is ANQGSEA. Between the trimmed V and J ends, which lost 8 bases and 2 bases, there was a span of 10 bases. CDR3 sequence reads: CSHVTAYNEQFF. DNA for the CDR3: TGCAGCCACGTAACGGCCTACAATGAGCAGTTCTTC.

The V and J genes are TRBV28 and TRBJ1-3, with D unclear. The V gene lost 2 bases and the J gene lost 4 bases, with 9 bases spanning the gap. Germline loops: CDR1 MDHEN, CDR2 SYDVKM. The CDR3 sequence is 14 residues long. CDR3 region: CASSLVGFGNTIYF. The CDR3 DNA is TGTGCCAGCAGTTTAGTCGGTTTCGGAAACACCATATATTTT.

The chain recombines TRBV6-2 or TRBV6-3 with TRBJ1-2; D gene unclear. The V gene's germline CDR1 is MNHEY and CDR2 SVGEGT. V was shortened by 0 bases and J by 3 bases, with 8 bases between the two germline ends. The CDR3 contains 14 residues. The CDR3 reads CASSYSSRYYGYTF. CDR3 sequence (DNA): TGTGCCAGCAGTTACTCGAGCAGGTACTATGGCTACACCTTC.